The 4 T cell receptor beta chains given below trace back to one sample, sequenced in a study of shared clonotypes between healthy human individuals. CD45RO negativity and positive selection for CCR7 defined naive CD8 cells, a population that excluded terminally differentiated effector memory CD45RA+ cells. TCRdb's copy holds only in-frame clones and misses some; the assay was immunoSEQ multiplex PCR. The sample holds 1.5 million to 2.5 million clones, approximately 94% seen once. The sequenced sample was naive CD8+ T cells sorted from blood. The receptors shown here come from a young man in good health.

CDR3 nucleotides: TGTGCCAGCAGCTACGGGGATGAGCAGTTCTTC. Its translation: CASSYGDEQFF. The rearrangement joins TRBV7-2 to TRBJ2-1; possible D gene TRBD2, 5 bases. This CDR3 contains 11 residues. Germline-derived CDR1 and CDR2 are SGHTA and FQGNSA. V was pared by 4 bases and J by 8 bases, with 6 bases between. The full variable domain, with the rest looked up from reference TRBV7-2 and TRBJ2-1, is GAGVSQSPSNKVTEKGKDVELRCDPISGHTALYWYRQSLGQGLEFLIYFQGNSAPDKSGLPSDRFSAERTGGSVSTLTIQRTQQEDSAVYLCASSYGDEQFFGPGTRLTVL.

The chain joins TRBV28 to TRBJ1-5; D possibly corresponds to TRBD1 (5 bases). Germline V gives CDR1 MDHEN, CDR2 SYDVKM. This CDR3 has 16 amino acids. The germline V and J ends were trimmed by 5 bases and 3 bases, with 17 bases remaining between them. The CDR3: CASSLPRLQVNQPQHF. The CDR3, as DNA: TGTGCCAGCAGTCTCCCTCGATTACAGGTCAATCAGCCCCAGCATTTT.

The chain uses TRBV6-5 and TRBJ1-6; TRBD1 might be the D (6 bases). Trimming pared 2 bases from V and 7 bases from J, leaving 12 bases between. The CDR3 runs 15 residues. Germline V gene lookup returns CDR1 MNHEY and CDR2 SVGAGI. The CDR3 here is CASSYLTGTNSPLHF. CDR3 DNA: TGTGCCAGCAGTTACCTCACAGGGACGAATTCACCCCTCCACTTT.

This chain connects TRBV13 to TRBJ2-7; TRBD2 matches 14 bases. J lost 6 bases, V lost 3 bases, and 7 bases had no gene match. The germline gives CDR1 PRHDT, CDR2 FYEKMQ (reference sequence). The CDR3 loop spans 16 amino acids. This CDR3 reads CASSFRLAGGVGEQYF. CDR3 nucleotide sequence: TGTGCCAGCAGCTTCAGACTAGCGGGAGGGGTGGGCGAGCAGTACTTC. Looking up the rest from reference TRBV13 and TRBJ2-7 gives the full variable domain: AAGVIQSPRHLIKEKRETATLKCYPIPRHDTVYWYQQGPGQDPQFLISFYEKMQSDKGSIPDRFSAQQFSDYHSELNMSSLELGDSALYFCASSFRLAGGVGEQYFGPGTRLTVT.